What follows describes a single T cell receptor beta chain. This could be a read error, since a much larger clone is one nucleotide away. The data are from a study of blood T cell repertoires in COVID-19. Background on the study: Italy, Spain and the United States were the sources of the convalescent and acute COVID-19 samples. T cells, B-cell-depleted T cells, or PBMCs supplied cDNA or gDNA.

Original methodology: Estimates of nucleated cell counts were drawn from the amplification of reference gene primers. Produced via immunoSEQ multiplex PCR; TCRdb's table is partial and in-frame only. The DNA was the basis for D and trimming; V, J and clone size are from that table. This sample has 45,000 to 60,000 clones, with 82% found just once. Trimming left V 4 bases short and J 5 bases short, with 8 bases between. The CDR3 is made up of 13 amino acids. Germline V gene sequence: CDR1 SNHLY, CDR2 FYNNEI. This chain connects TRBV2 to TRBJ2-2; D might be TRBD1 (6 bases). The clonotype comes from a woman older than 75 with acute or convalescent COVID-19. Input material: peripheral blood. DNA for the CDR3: TGTGCCAGCAGTGGGACAGTAACCGGGGAGCTGTTTTTT. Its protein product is CASSGTVTGELFF.